This T cell receptor (beta chain) was captured in a study of regulatory T cells in long-lasting Graves disease. As for time point: persistent/refractory GD, antithyroid drugs over 5 years with positive TRAb. Researchers made the TCR library from RNA that was extracted from PBMCs. A roughly 8.3-milliliter sample of peripheral blood was drawn into EDTA tubes. The authors built TCR beta libraries using iRepertoire HTBI primers and Arm-PCR of CDR3 regions. TCRdb ran MiXCR on the multiplex PCR reads and lists one entry per CDR3 protein. The repertoire consists of about 660,000 distinct CDR3 sequences, with around 30% occurring once and the leading ten covering 40% to 50%. Many counts were recorded for this clonotype. Its antigen is undetermined. Study outcomes and limitations: Analyses excluded thyroid tissue, covering peripheral blood alone. Lower TCR diversity characterized persistent Graves' patients relative to newly diagnosed patients. Persistent disease samples used TRBV28, TRBJ1-2 and TRBJ2-5 preferentially.

The length of the CDR3 is 15 residues. Germline loops: CDR1 SGHAT, CDR2 FQNNGV. V lost 0 bases, J lost 4 bases, and 6 bases stayed unmatched. The V and J genes are TRBV11-2 and TRBJ2-7, with 7 bases aligning to TRBD2. Source: peripheral blood mononuclear cells (PBMCs), taken when the disease was refractory, from a patient treated with antithyroid drugs. The source of this sequence is a female donor with Graves disease. The CDR3 is CASSLDPGAGYEQYF. The CDR3 DNA is TGTGCCAGCAGCTTAGATCCGGGAGCGGGGTACGAGCAGTACTTC.